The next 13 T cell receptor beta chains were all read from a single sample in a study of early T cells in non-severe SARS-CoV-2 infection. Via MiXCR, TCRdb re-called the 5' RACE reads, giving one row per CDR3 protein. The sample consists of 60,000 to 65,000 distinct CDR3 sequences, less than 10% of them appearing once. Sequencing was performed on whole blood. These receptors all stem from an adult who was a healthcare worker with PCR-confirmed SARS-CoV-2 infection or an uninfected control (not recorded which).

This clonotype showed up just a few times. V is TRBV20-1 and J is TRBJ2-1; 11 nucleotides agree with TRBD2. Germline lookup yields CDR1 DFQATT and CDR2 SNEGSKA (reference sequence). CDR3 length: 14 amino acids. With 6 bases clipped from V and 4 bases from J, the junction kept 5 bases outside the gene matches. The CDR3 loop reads CSALTSGGYNEQFF. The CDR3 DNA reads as TGCAGTGCCCTAACTAGCGGGGGTTACAATGAGCAGTTCTTC.

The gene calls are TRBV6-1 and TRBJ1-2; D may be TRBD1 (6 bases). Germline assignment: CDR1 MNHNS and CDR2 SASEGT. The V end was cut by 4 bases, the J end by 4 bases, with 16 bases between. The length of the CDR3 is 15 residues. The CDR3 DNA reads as TGTGCCAGCAGTGGCCGGACAGCGAGGGGCTATGGCTACACCTTC. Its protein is CASSGRTARGYGYTF.

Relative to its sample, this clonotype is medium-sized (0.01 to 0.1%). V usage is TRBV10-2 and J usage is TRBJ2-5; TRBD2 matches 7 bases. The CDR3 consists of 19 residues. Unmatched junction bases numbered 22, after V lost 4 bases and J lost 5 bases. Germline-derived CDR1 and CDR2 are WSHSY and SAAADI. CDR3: CASSGAGSSDPRMTETQYF. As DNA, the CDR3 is TGCGCCAGCAGTGGAGCGGGGAGCAGTGACCCGAGGATGACGGAGACCCAGTACTTC.

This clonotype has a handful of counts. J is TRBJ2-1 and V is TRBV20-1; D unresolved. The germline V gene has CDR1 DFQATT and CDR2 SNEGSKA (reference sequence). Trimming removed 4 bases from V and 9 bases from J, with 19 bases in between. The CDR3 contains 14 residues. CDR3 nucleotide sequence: TGCAGTGCTATTCGGGTCCATACTGGGCTTGAGCAGTTCTTC. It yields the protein CSAIRVHTGLEQFF.

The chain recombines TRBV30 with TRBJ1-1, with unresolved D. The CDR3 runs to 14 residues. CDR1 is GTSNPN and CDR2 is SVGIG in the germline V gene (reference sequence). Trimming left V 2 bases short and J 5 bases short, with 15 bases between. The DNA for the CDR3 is TGTGCCTGGAGTTTTAGAGGGTGGGGAACTGAAGCTTTCTTT. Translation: CAWSFRGWGTEAFF.

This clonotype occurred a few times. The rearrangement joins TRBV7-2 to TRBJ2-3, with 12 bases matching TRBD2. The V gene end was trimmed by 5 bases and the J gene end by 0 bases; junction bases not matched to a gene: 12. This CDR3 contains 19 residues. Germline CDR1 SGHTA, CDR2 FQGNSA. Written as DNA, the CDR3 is TGTGCCAGCAGCAAACCCCCTCTACTAGCGGGGGGCAGCACAGATACGCAGTATTTT. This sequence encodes CASSKPPLLAGGSTDTQYF.

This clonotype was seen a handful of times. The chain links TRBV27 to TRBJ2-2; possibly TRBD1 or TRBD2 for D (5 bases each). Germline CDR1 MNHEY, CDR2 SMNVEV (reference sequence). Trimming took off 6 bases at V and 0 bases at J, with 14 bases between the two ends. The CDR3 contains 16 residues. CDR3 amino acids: CASSPGRSTNTGELFF. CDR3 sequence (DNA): TGTGCCAGCAGCCCGGGACGGAGTACGAACACCGGGGAGCTGTTTTTT.

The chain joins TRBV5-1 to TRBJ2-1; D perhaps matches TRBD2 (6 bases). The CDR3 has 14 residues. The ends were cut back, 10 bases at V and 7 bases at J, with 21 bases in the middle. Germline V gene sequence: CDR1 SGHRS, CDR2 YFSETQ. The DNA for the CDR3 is TGCGCCGGATCAACCGGGGAAGCGGGTAATGAGCAGTTCTTC. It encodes CAGSTGEAGNEQFF.

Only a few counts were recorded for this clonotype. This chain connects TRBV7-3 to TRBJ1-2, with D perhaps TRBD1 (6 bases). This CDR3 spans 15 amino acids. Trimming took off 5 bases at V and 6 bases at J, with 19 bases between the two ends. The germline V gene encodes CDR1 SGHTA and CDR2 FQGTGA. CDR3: CASSPDGGKNNGYTF. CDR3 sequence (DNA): TGTGCCAGCAGCCCCGATGGGGGCAAAAATAATGGCTACACCTTC.

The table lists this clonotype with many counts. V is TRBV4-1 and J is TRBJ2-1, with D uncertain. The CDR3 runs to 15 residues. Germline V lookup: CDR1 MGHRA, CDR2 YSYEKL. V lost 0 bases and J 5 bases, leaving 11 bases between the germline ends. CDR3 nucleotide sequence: TGCGCCAGCAGCCAAGACCGGCCAGGACACAATGAGCAGTTCTTC. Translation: CASSQDRPGHNEQFF.

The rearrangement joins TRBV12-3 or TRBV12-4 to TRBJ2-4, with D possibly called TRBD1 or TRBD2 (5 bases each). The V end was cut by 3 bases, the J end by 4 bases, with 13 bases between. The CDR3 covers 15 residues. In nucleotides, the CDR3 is TGTGCCAGCAGTTTGCTGGGGACGGGTAAAAACATTCAGTACTTC. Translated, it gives CASSLLGTGKNIQYF.

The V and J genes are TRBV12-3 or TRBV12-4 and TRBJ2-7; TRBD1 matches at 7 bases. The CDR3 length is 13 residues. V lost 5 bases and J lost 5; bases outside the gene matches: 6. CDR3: CASSRTGFHEQYV. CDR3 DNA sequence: TGTGCCAGCAGTAGGACAGGATTCCACGAGCAGTACGTC.

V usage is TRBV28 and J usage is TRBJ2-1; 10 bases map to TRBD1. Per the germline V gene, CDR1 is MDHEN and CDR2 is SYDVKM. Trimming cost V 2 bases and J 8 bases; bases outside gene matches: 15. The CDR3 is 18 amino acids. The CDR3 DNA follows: TGTGCCAGCAGTTTAGGGGTCGGCGACAGGGGGCTAAACGATGAGCAGTTCTTC. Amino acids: CASSLGVGDRGLNDEQFF.